This TCR beta chain was sequenced during a study of blood T cell repertoires in COVID-19. Study at large: There were acute and convalescent COVID-19 samples, and they came from the United States, Italy and Spain. Sources were T cells, B-cell-depleted T cells, or PBMCs; the material itself was cDNA or gDNA.

With V trimmed by 4 bases and J by 4 bases, 5 bases remained unmatched. The CDR3 covers 14 residues. Germline V gene sequence: CDR1 SGDLS, CDR2 YYNGEE. In the original workflow: Estimation of nucleated cell counts was performed using reference gene primer amplification. Profiled with immunoSEQ multiplex PCR; TCRdb holds only in-frame clones, not every one. The V and J calls and clone size come from that table; D and trimming were worked out from the DNA. The sample records around 270,000 clones, around nine tenths being singletons. The clonotype comes from a man aged 40-50 years with acute or convalescent COVID-19. What was sequenced was peripheral blood. The V and J genes are TRBV9 and TRBJ1-2; 9 nucleotides align to TRBD1. In nucleotides, the CDR3 is TGTGCCAGCAGCCTGGACAGGGGAAGCTATGGCTACACCTTC. This gives the protein CASSLDRGSYGYTF.